A selection of T cell receptor beta chains follows, all from one sample in a study of cytomegalovirus exposure and HLA in healthy donors. TCRdb keeps only in-frame clones here, not all; method: immunoSEQ multiplex PCR. Of tens of thousands of clones listed, approximately 82% were seen once; the top ten hold approximately 2.1%. Material for sequencing was PBMCs. The receptor set was obtained from a man in his forties or fifties in good health and CMV-seronegative. Each CDR3 is given with its conserved first and last residue. A D gene is named only where the DNA matches it firmly. Only some rows state a clone size, as once, few, many or a class for expanded clones.

abundance,v_gene,d_gene,j_gene,CDR3nt,CDR3aa
once,TRBV30,NA,TRBJ2-7,TGTGCCTGGAGTTCGGGCAGGGGTCAGGACGAGCAGTACTTC,CAWSSGRGQDEQYF
NA,TRBV19,NA,TRBJ1-6,TGTGCCAGTAGGGGAGGGAGCTCCTATAATTCACCCCTCCACTTT,CASRGGSSYNSPLHF
NA,TRBV5-6,NA,TRBJ2-7,TGTGCCAGCAGCGTGAGCCCGGGCTACGAGCAGTACTTC,CASSVSPGYEQYF
NA,TRBV5-1,NA,TRBJ2-5,TGCGCCAGCAGCTTACGGGGACTGATCCAAGAGACCCAGTACTTC,CASSLRGLIQETQYF
NA,TRBV27,NA,TRBJ1-5,TGTGCCAGCAGTTTATTCGGGGGGGATCAGCCCCAGCATTTT,CASSLFGGDQPQHF
NA,TRBV28,TRBD2,TRBJ2-3,TGTGCCAGCACTCTATCTCAGCGGGGGGGCACAGATACGCAGTATTTT,CASTLSQRGGTDTQYF
NA,TRBV15,TRBD1,TRBJ2-5,TGTGCCACCAGCAGTAACCCGGGACAGGGATACGGTACGGAGACCCAGTACTTC,CATSSNPGQGYGTETQYF
once,TRBV27,NA,TRBJ2-7,TGTGCCAGCAGCTACAGGGCCTCCTACGAGCAGTACTTC,CASSYRASYEQYF
NA,TRBV28,NA,TRBJ2-3,TGTGCCAGCAGCCGGGGTTGGACAGATACGCAGTATTTT,CASSRGWTDTQYF
few,TRBV28,NA,TRBJ1-1,TGTGCCAGTTTTGGGGCACCCATGAACACTGAAGCTTTCTTT,CASFGAPMNTEAFF
NA,TRBV10-1,TRBD1,TRBJ1-4,TGCGCCAGCAGCTCCGGGACAGACTATGAAAAACTGTTTTTT,CASSSGTDYEKLFF
NA,TRBV7-2,NA,TRBJ2-7,TGTGCCAGCAGTCCGCTAGCGAGTTCCTACGAGCAGTACTTC,CASSPLASSYEQYF
NA,TRBV7-3,TRBD2,TRBJ2-7,TGTGCCAGCAGCTTAAACGGGGGGGACTACGAGCAGTACTTC,CASSLNGGDYEQYF
NA,TRBV5-1,TRBD1,TRBJ1-5,TGCGCCAGCAGCGTGACAGGGGCGGCTAATCAGCCCCAGCATTTT,CASSVTGAANQPQHF
NA,TRBV28,TRBD1,TRBJ2-7,TGTGCCAGCAGTGACAGGGGGCTGGGTGAGCAGTACTTC,CASSDRGLGEQYF
NA,TRBV27,NA,TRBJ1-1,TGTGCCAGCAGCGTGTCTCAGGGGCGCACTGAAGCTTTCTTT,CASSVSQGRTEAFF
NA,TRBV29-1,TRBD1,TRBJ2-7,TGCAGCGCCAGGACAGGGACTTTGAACGAGCAGTACTTC,CSARTGTLNEQYF
once,TRBV28,TRBD1,TRBJ1-4,TGTGCCAGCAGTGGCCGGGACAGTGAAAAACTGTTTTTT,CASSGRDSEKLFF
few,TRBV29-1,TRBD1,TRBJ2-7,TGCAGCGTTCTTACAGGGGGACCCTACTACGAGCAGTACTTC,CSVLTGGPYYEQYF
NA,TRBV6-5,NA,TRBJ1-1,TGTGCCAGCTCCCACGGGAGGACAGTGTCTTCTGAAGCTTTCTTT,CASSHGRTVSSEAFF
NA,TRBV7-9,NA,TRBJ2-7,TGTGCCAGCAGCAAACAGGCAACCTACGAGCAGTACTTC,CASSKQATYEQYF
NA,TRBV13,NA,TRBJ2-5,TGTGCCAGCAGCCCCGGGGGAGAAGAGACCCAGTACTTC,CASSPGGEETQYF
NA,TRBV5-8,TRBD1,TRBJ1-2,TGTGCCAGCAGCTTGGGTCGGGGACAGACCTATGGCTACACCTTC,CASSLGRGQTYGYTF
NA,TRBV5-4,NA,TRBJ1-3,TGTGCCAGCAGCTCAGGATCTGGAAACACCATATATTTT,CASSSGSGNTIYF
NA,TRBV9,NA,TRBJ2-1,TGTGCCAGCAGGGGAACAGGGTGGAGCAATGAGCAGTTCTTC,CASRGTGWSNEQFF
NA,TRBV2,TRBD1,TRBJ1-5,TGTGCCAGCAGAAAAAACAGGGGGCACAATCAGCCCCAGCATTTT,CASRKNRGHNQPQHF
once,TRBV5-1,NA,TRBJ2-2,TGCGCCAGCCTCGCGGAGCCGAACACCGGGGAGCTGTTTTTT,CASLAEPNTGELFF
NA,TRBV14,NA,TRBJ1-1,TGTGCCAGCAGCCCCCGCGCGGTGAAGACTGAAGCTTTCTTT,CASSPRAVKTEAFF
NA,TRBV25-1,NA,TRBJ2-1,TGTGCCAGCAGTGATGGTCGATGGCCTCAGTTCTTC,CASSDGRWPQFF
few,TRBV28,NA,TRBJ2-1,TGTGCCAGCAGTTTACCAGGCAGTTTGCTAGCCATAGCCATGGATGAGCAGTTCTTC,CASSLPGSLLAIAMDEQFF
once,TRBV7-9,TRBD1,TRBJ1-5,TGTGCCAGCAGCGTGGGACAGCTTAGCAATCAGCCCCAGCATTTT,CASSVGQLSNQPQHF
NA,TRBV28,NA,TRBJ1-1,TGTGCCAGCAGTTTGAGGGGACATGCTTTCTTT,CASSLRGHAFF
NA,TRBV6-5,NA,TRBJ1-1,TGTGCCAGCAGTGGAGGGAACACTGAAGCTTTCTTT,CASSGGNTEAFF
few,TRBV9,NA,TRBJ1-1,TGTGCCAGCAGCGTAGCGGAGACCGGCACTGAAGCTTTCTTT,CASSVAETGTEAFF
NA,TRBV18,NA,TRBJ1-5,TGTGCCAGCTCGTCAGGGGTGGGCAATCAGCCCCAGCATTTT,CASSSGVGNQPQHF
NA,TRBV7-9,TRBD1,TRBJ1-4,TGTGCCAGCAGCCGGACAGGGGGCGCTGAAAAACTGTTTTTT,CASSRTGGAEKLFF
NA,TRBV20-1,NA,TRBJ1-4,TGCAGTGCCCCCGCGGATGAAAAACTGTTTTTT,CSAPADEKLFF
NA,TRBV29-1,TRBD1,TRBJ1-2,TGCAGCGTTGCGCTAGGGGGCGAATATGGCTACACCTTC,CSVALGGEYGYTF
NA,TRBV29-1,TRBD2,TRBJ2-1,TGCAGCGCAACCGCTACTAGCGGGGGGATCCAAGACTACAATGAGCAGTTCTTC,CSATATSGGIQDYNEQFF
NA,TRBV30,TRBD1,TRBJ1-1,TGTGCCTGGAGGGAACCGGGACAGGTGGCAGGGGCTTTCTTT,CAWREPGQVAGAFF
NA,TRBV20-1,NA,TRBJ1-1,TGCAGTGCTAGAGAGCGAACTGAAGCTTTCTTT,CSARERTEAFF
NA,TRBV28,TRBD1,TRBJ1-5,TGTGCCAGCAGCTCCGGGACAGGGGTTAACAATCAGCCCCAGCATTTT,CASSSGTGVNNQPQHF
few,TRBV5-1,NA,TRBJ2-2,TGCGCCAGCAGGATCGATTCAGCCGGGGAGCTGTTTTTT,CASRIDSAGELFF
NA,TRBV6-1,TRBD1,TRBJ1-1,TGTGCCAGCAGTGAAGCGATGGGACAGGCAGGTGAAGCTTTCTTT,CASSEAMGQAGEAFF
NA,TRBV19,TRBD1,TRBJ1-2,TGTGCCAGTAGTCCCCTGGGACAGGGCGGCTACACCTTC,CASSPLGQGGYTF
NA,TRBV13,TRBD1,TRBJ2-7,TGTGCCAGCAGTTCTATACAGGGGGACGAGCAGTACTTC,CASSSIQGDEQYF
few,TRBV6-5,NA,TRBJ2-7,TGTGCCAGCAGGAGGACAGAATCCGAGCAGTACTTC,CASRRTESEQYF
few,TRBV29-1,TRBD1,TRBJ1-1,TGCAGCGTTGTTCGGGTCAGGGGGTGGAAAACTGAAGCTTTCTTT,CSVVRVRGWKTEAFF
once,TRBV9,NA,TRBJ2-7,TGTGCCAGCAGCGTAGGAGGGGACAACTACGAGCAGTACTTC,CASSVGGDNYEQYF
NA,TRBV14,NA,TRBJ1-2,TGTGCCAGCAGCCAACGGGTCAGTTTGTATGGCTACACCTTC,CASSQRVSLYGYTF
NA,TRBV9,TRBD1,TRBJ1-1,TGTGCCAGCAGTGGGGGACAGCAATATGAAGCTTTCTTT,CASSGGQQYEAFF
NA,TRBV7-9,TRBD1,TRBJ1-2,TGTGCCAGCAGCTCGACAGGGGGCAACTATGGCTACACCTTC,CASSSTGGNYGYTF
NA,TRBV5-6,TRBD2,TRBJ2-3,TGTGCCAGCAGCTTGTATGCGACGGGAGGGCCCGCTAGGACAGATACGCAGTATTTT,CASSLYATGGPARTDTQYF